This T cell receptor beta chain is from a study of OX40 agonist ivuxolimab in advanced cancers. The overall study: Age averaged about 60 years (range about 20 to 79), and just over 80% were male. Study results and limitations: The investigators did not determine what antigen specificity the expanded peripheral T cells had.

About this clone itself: Its antigen is still unknown.

The protocol was immunoSEQ multiplex PCR, while the TCRdb copy is restricted to in-frame clones and leaves out a portion. The sample carries about 20,000 clones, 70% to 90% recorded once. People who had autoimmune disease history or systemic immunosuppression were excluded. Specimen: CD4+ or CD8+ T cells sorted from blood, collected in a trial of the OX40 agonist ivuxolimab. This TCR was sampled from an adult with an advanced solid tumor such as melanoma, head and neck, liver or kidney cancer.

The CDR3 is CASSLSPDYEQYF. The CDR3 DNA reads TGTGCCAGCAGTTTATCGCCAGACTACGAGCAGTACTTC. The rearrangement uses TRBV27 and TRBJ2-7; D is ambiguous. The CDR3 totals 13 residues. V was clipped by 0 bases and J by 3 bases, with 6 bases between them. The V gene's germline CDR1 is MNHEY and CDR2 SMNVEV (reference sequence).